This TCR beta chain derives from a study of neoadjuvant anti-PD-1 for oral cavity cancer (dated by TCRdb to the early 2020s). In the study overall: Patients mostly received three to four biweekly doses of nivolumab at 3 mg/kg before curative-intent surgical resection. Patients who did not progress were given a fourth nivolumab dose at about day 43 and had definitive surgical resection on days 50-56. Under RECIST 1.1, a patient counted as a responder if showing complete response, partial response or stable disease, and as a non-responder if showing progression. There were roughly 11 patients in the parent correlative cohort, and the response rate was less than 40%.

For deep sequencing, each PBMC sample was run in six replicates, with libraries mostly built from 400 to 550 ng of input genomic DNA. Following the manufacturer's instructions, the team built TCRbeta libraries using the immunoSEQ hsTCRbeta kit. The finished libraries were brought together in one pool at approximately 3.2 nM, which was then read using an Illumina NovaSeq 6000 S4 flow cell. On the study's bioinformatics: The immunoSEQ Analyzer handled quality control and preprocessing of the raw data. The analysis was limited to productive rearrangements, and each clonotype was defined by a unique CDR3 amino acid sequence. Repertoire clonality was estimated as the Gini-Simpson index, which was computed with the R package tcR. Student's t test was used to compare Gini indices, and Pearson correlation was used to assess associations with tumor size change. The table comes from immuneACCESS by way of TCRdb, which keeps in-frame sequences with V and J called. Part of the clones is missing from these tables; in studies checked, under half for an unresolved V gene and the rest for unknown reasons. The V and J calls and clone size are taken from that table; D and trimming were inferred from the DNA. The sample table shows 35,000 to 50,000 clones, and approximately 80% are seen once. Of the sample, roughly 4.9% is held by the ten largest clones.

The sample's time point label, decoded: after neoadjuvant nivolumab, at surgical resection. Patients were newly diagnosed with stage II-IVA oral cavity squamous cell carcinoma and had received no prior systemic or radiation treatment. The cohort was made up of patients with locally advanced, HPV-negative oral cavity squamous cell carcinoma. Peripheral blood mononuclear cells were analyzed directly, without maintenance or expansion in culture. The samples were drawn from a longitudinal correlative study tied to a single-arm phase II trial testing neoadjuvant nivolumab in oral cavity squamous cell carcinoma. Subject-matched pre- and post-treatment PBMCs and tumors from three responders and three non-responders underwent genomic DNA-based TCRbeta sequencing. Peripheral blood mononuclear cells were collected once before nivolumab treatment and again after treatment, at the time of surgery. The Maxwell RSC DNA from Cells kit was used to extract genomic DNA from PBMCs.

Concerning this clone: No antigen is known for it. Base quality data are lacking; no much larger clone is found one base away.

Study-wide conclusions, independent of this receptor: After neoadjuvant nivolumab, non-responders showed significantly higher T cell clonality (Gini index) in PBMCs than responders did. Only a few patients per response group were included in the TCR analyses, and the authors called for validation in larger cohorts. Higher pretreatment blood TCRbeta clonality and lower post-treatment tumor TCRbeta clonality were correlated with higher pretreatment blood Treg/Th17 ratios.

The CDR3 spans 15 residues, from the cysteine through the phenylalanine. Just CDR3 DNA is preserved here, 45 bases in frame from base 1. Trimming takes 3 bases off V and 3 bases off J; junction bases not matched to a gene: 3. CDR1 and CDR2 are read off the germline V gene as ENHRY and SYGVKD. The chain is assembled from TRBV10-3 and TRBJ2-3, and 10 junction bases match TRBD2. The sequence was collected from a person between 35 and 79 years old with oral cavity squamous cell carcinoma. Sequenced here: PBMCs, sampled after nivolumab (anti-PD-1) treatment. CDR3 reads: CAISDPGLATDTQYF. The sequenced DNA is TGTGCCATCAGTGACCCGGGACTAGCGACAGATACGCAGTATTTT.